This T cell receptor (beta chain) appears in the sequencing data of a study of blood T cell repertoires in COVID-19. Overall study: Collection of acute and convalescent COVID-19 samples took place in the United States, Italy and Spain. Sample material is recorded as cDNA or gDNA derived from T cells, B-cell-depleted T cells, or PBMCs.

Under the authors' procedure: Estimation of nucleated cell counts relied on the amplification of reference gene primers. Assay used: immunoSEQ multiplex PCR; TCRdb lists only in-frame clones, some missing. V and J calls and clone size are given by that table; D and trimming were obtained from the DNA. Here the sample spans about 150,000 clones, 65% to 85% being singletons. The CDR3 sequence is 15 residues long. J was trimmed by 5 bases and V by 3 bases; bases with no gene match: 6. Germline V lookup: CDR1 KGHSH, CDR2 LQKENI. This TCR came from a woman in her sixties or seventies who had recovered from COVID-19. What was sequenced was peripheral blood. The J gene is TRBJ2-2, the V gene TRBV18, with TRBD1 matching over 7 bases. Here the CDR3 DNA reads TGTGCCAGCTCACCGGGACAGACGAGGACCGGGGAGCTGTTTTTT. Translated, it gives CASSPGQTRTGELFF.